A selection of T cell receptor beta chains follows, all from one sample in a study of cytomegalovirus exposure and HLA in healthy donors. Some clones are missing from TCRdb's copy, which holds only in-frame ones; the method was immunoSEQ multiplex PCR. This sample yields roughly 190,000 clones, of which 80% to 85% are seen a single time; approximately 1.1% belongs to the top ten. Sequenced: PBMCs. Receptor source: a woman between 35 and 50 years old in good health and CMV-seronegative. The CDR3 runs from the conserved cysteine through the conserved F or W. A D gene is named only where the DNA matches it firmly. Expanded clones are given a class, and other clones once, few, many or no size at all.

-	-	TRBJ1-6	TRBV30	CAWSVEGSPLHF	TGTGCCTGGAGTGTGGAGGGGTCACCCCTCCACTTT
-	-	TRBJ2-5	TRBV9	CASSVVGQGGQETQYF	TGTGCCAGCAGCGTAGTAGGACAGGGAGGGCAAGAGACCCAGTACTTC
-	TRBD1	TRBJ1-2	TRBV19	CASSPRQGNYGYTF	TGTGCCAGTAGTCCCCGACAGGGAAACTATGGCTACACCTTC
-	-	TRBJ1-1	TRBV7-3	CASSLQPPGSEAFF	TGTGCCAGCAGCTTACAACCCCCCGGGTCTGAAGCTTTCTTT
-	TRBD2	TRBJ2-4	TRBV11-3	CASSLGGAENIQYF	TGTGCCAGCAGCCTGGGAGGGGCGGAAAACATTCAGTACTTC
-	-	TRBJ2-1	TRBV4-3	CASSQTTESYNEQFF	TGCGCCAGCAGCCAAACGACTGAATCCTACAATGAGCAGTTCTTC
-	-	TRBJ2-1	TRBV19	CASSLTSHSYNEQFF	TGTGCCAGTAGCCTAACTAGCCATTCTTACAATGAGCAGTTCTTC
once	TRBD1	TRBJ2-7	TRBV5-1	CASSSLQGFEQYF	TGCGCCAGCAGCTCACTACAGGGGTTCGAGCAGTACTTC
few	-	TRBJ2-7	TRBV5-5	CASSSIPYEQYF	TGTGCCAGCAGTTCTATTCCCTACGAGCAGTACTTC
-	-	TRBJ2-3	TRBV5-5	CASSLRGTDTQYF	TGTGCCAGCAGCTTGAGGGGTACAGATACGCAGTATTTT
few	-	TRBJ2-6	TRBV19	CASTPYYSVSGANVLTF	TGTGCCAGTACCCCGTACTATTCAGTGTCTGGGGCCAACGTCCTGACTTTC
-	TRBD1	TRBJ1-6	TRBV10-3	CAISMRTGDSSPLHF	TGTGCCATCAGTATGAGGACAGGGGACAGTTCACCCCTCCACTTT
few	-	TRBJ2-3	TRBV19	CASSGGGAADTQYF	TGTGCCAGTTCTGGTGGGGGCGCGGCAGATACGCAGTATTTT
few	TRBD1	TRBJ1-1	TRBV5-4	CASSEGQGNTEAFF	TGTGCCAGCAGCGAAGGACAGGGGAACACTGAAGCTTTCTTT
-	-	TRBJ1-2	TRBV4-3	CASSQAQGPYGYTF	TGCGCCAGCAGCCAAGCTCAGGGGCCCTATGGCTACACCTTC
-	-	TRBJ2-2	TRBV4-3	CASSPTPGGGGTGELFF	TGCGCCAGCAGCCCAACTCCCGGTGGTGGAGGGACCGGGGAGCTGTTTTTT
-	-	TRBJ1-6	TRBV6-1	CASSELRVTNSPLHF	TGTGCCAGCAGTGAACTGAGGGTCACCAATTCACCCCTCCACTTT
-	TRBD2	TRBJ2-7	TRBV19	CASSIGGGTYEQYF	TGTGCCAGTAGTATAGGGGGGGGGACCTACGAGCAGTACTTC
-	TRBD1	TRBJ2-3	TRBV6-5	CASSLGGSYTDTQYF	TGTGCCAGCAGTCTAGGGGGCTCGTATACAGATACGCAGTATTTT
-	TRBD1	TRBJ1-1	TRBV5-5	CASSTSTGANTEAFF	TGTGCCAGCAGCACCTCGACAGGGGCGAACACTGAAGCTTTCTTT
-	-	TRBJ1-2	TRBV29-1	CSVVKQYANYGYTF	TGCAGCGTTGTGAAACAGTATGCTAACTATGGCTACACCTTC
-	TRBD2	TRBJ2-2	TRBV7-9	CASSLDLPGGLTGELFF	TGTGCCAGCAGCTTAGATCTGCCGGGAGGGTTGACCGGGGAGCTGTTTTTT
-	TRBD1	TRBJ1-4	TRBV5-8	CASSRDRGEEKLFF	TGTGCCAGCAGCCGGGACAGGGGCGAGGAAAAACTGTTTTTT
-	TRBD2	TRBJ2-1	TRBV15	CATSRDLAGVDEQFF	TGTGCCACCAGCAGAGATCTAGCGGGAGTGGATGAGCAGTTCTTC
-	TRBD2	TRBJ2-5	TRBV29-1	CSVSELAGVETQYF	TGCAGCGTTTCGGAACTAGCGGGAGTAGAGACCCAGTACTTC
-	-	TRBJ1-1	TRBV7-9	CASSSRQFGGYTEAFF	TGTGCCAGCAGCTCCCGACAGTTTGGTGGTTACACTGAAGCTTTCTTT
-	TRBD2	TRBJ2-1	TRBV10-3	CAISESGGRDNEQFF	TGTGCCATCAGTGAGTCGGGCGGGAGGGACAATGAGCAGTTCTTC
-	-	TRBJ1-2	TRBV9	CASSVETGNYGYTF	TGTGCCAGCAGCGTAGAAACGGGTAACTATGGCTACACCTTC
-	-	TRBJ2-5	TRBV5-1	CASSLGQGKTQYF	TGCGCCAGCAGCTTGGGGCAGGGAAAGACCCAGTACTTC
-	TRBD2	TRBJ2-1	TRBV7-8	CASSAQLAGVHNEQFF	TGTGCCAGCAGCGCCCAACTAGCGGGAGTTCACAATGAGCAGTTCTTC
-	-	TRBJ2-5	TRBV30	CAWSVQLQETQYF	TGTGCCTGGAGTGTACAGTTACAAGAGACCCAGTACTTC
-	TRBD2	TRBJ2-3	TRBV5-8	CASSFRSGISTDTQYF	TGTGCCAGCAGCTTCAGAAGCGGGATAAGCACAGATACGCAGTATTTT
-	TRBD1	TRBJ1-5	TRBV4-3	CASSQDQGAKPQHF	TGCGCCAGCAGCCAAGATCAGGGGGCGAAGCCCCAGCATTTT
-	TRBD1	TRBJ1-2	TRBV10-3	CAISAGQGASRFYGYTF	TGTGCCATCAGTGCGGGACAGGGGGCTTCGCGTTTCTATGGCTACACCTTC
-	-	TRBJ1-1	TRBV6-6	CASSSPAGMNTEAFF	TGTGCCAGCAGTTCCCCGGCAGGGATGAACACTGAAGCTTTCTTT
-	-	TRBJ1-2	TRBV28	CASRKQGLFNYGYTF	TGTGCCAGCAGAAAACAGGGCCTCTTTAACTATGGCTACACCTTC
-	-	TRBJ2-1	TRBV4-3	CASSQEVKVAGRNEQFF	TGCGCCAGCAGCCAGGAGGTGAAGGTCGCGGGACGCAATGAGCAGTTCTTC
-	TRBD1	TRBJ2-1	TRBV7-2	CASRFGTVSYNEQFF	TGTGCCAGCAGGTTCGGGACAGTTTCTTACAATGAGCAGTTCTTC
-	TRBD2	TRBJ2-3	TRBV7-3	CASSLSTSGRYSETDTQYF	TGTGCCAGCAGCTTAAGCACTAGCGGGAGGTACTCAGAAACAGATACGCAGTATTTT
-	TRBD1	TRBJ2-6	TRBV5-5	CASRQTGGPTLSGANVLTF	TGTGCCAGCAGACAAACAGGGGGCCCCACCCTCTCTGGGGCCAACGTCCTGACTTTC
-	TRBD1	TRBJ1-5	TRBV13	CASSLGTGGNSNQPQHF	TGTGCCAGCAGCCTAGGGACAGGGGGAAATAGCAATCAGCCCCAGCATTTT
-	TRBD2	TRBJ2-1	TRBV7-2	CASSALAGVRNEQFF	TGTGCCAGCAGCGCACTAGCGGGAGTAAGAAATGAGCAGTTCTTC
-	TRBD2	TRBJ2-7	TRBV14	CASSPRLAGASYEQYF	TGTGCCAGCAGCCCTCGACTAGCGGGAGCATCCTACGAGCAGTACTTC
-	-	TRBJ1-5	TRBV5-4	CASSLDGKNQPQHF	TGTGCCAGCAGCTTGGACGGGAAAAATCAGCCCCAGCATTTT
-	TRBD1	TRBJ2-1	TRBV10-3	CAISPGQGAQEQFF	TGTGCCATCAGTCCGGGACAGGGGGCACAGGAGCAGTTCTTC
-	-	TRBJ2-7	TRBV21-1	CASSTGSDYEQYF	TGTGCCAGCAGCACAGGCTCCGACTACGAGCAGTACTTC
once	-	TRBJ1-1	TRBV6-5	CASSYAGIAEAFF	TGTGCCAGCAGTTACGCAGGCATCGCTGAAGCTTTCTTT
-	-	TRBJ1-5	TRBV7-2	CASSFLGLGQPQHF	TGTGCCAGCAGCTTCTTAGGATTGGGCCAGCCCCAGCATTTT
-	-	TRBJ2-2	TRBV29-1	CSVGQAGLLNTGELFF	TGCAGCGTTGGTCAGGCTGGACTTTTGAACACCGGGGAGCTGTTTTTT
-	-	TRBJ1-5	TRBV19	CASSSPLPGTHSNQPQHF	TGTGCCAGTAGTTCGCCCCTCCCCGGGACACATAGCAATCAGCCCCAGCATTTT
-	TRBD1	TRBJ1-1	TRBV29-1	CSAQGQINTEAFF	TGCAGCGCCCAGGGACAGATTAACACTGAAGCTTTCTTT
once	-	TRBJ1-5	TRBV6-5	CASSSRDSNQPQHF	TGTGCCAGCAGTTCCAGGGATAGCAATCAGCCCCAGCATTTT
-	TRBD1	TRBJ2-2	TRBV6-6	CASSPQGVDGELFF	TGTGCCAGCAGTCCCCAGGGGGTCGACGGGGAGCTGTTTTTT